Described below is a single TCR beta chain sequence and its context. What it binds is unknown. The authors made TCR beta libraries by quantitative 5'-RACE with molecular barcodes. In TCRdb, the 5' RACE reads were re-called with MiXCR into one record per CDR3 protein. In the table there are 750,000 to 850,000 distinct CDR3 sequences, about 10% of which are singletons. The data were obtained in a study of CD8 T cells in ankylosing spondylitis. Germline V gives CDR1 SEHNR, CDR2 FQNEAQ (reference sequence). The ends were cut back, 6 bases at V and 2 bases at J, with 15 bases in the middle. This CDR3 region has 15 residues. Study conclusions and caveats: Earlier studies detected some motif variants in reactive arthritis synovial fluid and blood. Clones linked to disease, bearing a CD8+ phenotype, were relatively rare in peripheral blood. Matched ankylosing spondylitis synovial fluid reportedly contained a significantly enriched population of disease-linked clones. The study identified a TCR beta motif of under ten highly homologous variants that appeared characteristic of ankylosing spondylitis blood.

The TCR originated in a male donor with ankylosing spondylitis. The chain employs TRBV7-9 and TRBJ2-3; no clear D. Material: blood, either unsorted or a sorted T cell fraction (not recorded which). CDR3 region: CASREVSRPTDTQYF. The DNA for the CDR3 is TGTGCCAGCAGAGAAGTTTCCCGCCCCACAGATACGCAGTATTTT.